The 23 T cell receptor beta chains in this list originate from one sample, sequenced in a study of blood T cell repertoires in COVID-19 (dated by TCRdb to about 2020). The receptor library was made with the immunoSEQ multiplex PCR assay. TCRdb mirrors the immuneACCESS table, restricted to in-frame sequences. Some clones are absent from its copies; in checked studies, under half trace to an unresolved V gene, and the reason for the others is unknown. The sample data list about 250,000 clones, and 85% to 95% of these were observed just once. Approximately 0.8% of the sample goes to the ten largest clones. Sequencing was performed on peripheral blood. These receptors were collected from a young man with COVID-19, enrolled during active disease.

The chain employs TRBV7-9 and TRBJ2-2, with TRBD1 matching 10 bases. The ends lost 5 bases at V and 5 bases at J; junction bases unmatched: 14. The CDR3 length is 18 residues. CDR1 SEHNR and CDR2 FQNEAQ come from the germline V gene (reference sequence). The CDR3 nucleotides read TGTGCCAGCAGCCCCGCGACAGGGGGCAAAGGTGGAACCGGGGAGCTGTTTTTT. Its protein product is CASSPATGGKGGTGELFF.

The chain employs TRBV9 and TRBJ1-2; 12 positions match TRBD1. The CDR3 runs 15 residues. Germline V gene sequence: CDR1 SGDLS, CDR2 YYNGEE. V lost 3 bases to trimming and J lost 8 bases; unmatched junction nucleotides: 8. The CDR3 sequence: CASSGQGQGAGGYTF. CDR3 DNA sequence: TGTGCCAGCAGCGGCCAGGGACAGGGGGCGGGAGGCTACACCTTC. Full variable domain (missing parts from reference TRBV9 and TRBJ1-2): DSGVTQTPKHLITATGQRVTLRCSPRSGDLSVYWYQQSLDQGLQFLIQYYNGEERAKGNILERFSAQQFPDLHSELNLSSLELGDSALYFCASSGQGQGAGGYTFGSGTRLTVV.

V is TRBV19 and J is TRBJ1-5; D unresolved. Deletions cut 0 bases from V and 3 bases from J, with 9 bases between. Looked up from germline, CDR1 is LNHDA and CDR2 is SQIVND (reference sequence). The CDR3 has 15 amino acids. The chain's CDR3 is CASSIEGDINQPQHF. The CDR3 nucleotides read TGTGCCAGTAGTATAGAAGGAGATATCAATCAGCCCCAGCATTTT. Together with reference TRBV19 and TRBJ1-5, the CDR3 gives the full variable domain: DGGITQSPKYLFRKEGQNVTLSCEQNLNHDAMYWYRQDPGQGLRLIYYSQIVNDFQKGDIAEGYSVSREKKESFPLTVTSAQKNPTAFYLCASSIEGDINQPQHFGDGTRLSIL.

The gene calls are TRBV6-5 and TRBJ1-1, with TRBD1 matching over 9 bases. With 0 bases clipped from V and 4 bases from J, the junction kept 6 bases outside the gene matches. Germline lookup yields CDR1 MNHEY and CDR2 SVGAGI. The CDR3 consists of 16 residues. CDR3 protein: CASSYSMTGGPTEAFF. The DNA of the CDR3 is TGTGCCAGCAGTTACTCGATGACAGGGGGGCCCACTGAAGCTTTCTTT.

The chain combines TRBV3-1 (or the pseudogene TRBV3-2) with TRBJ2-2, with 9 bases that match TRBD2. Germline lookup yields CDR1 LGHDT and CDR2 YNNKEL (reference sequence). This CDR3 is built from 17 residues. V gave up 11 bases and J gave up 6 bases; unmatched junction bases: 19. The CDR3 DNA is TGTGCCCGCCGCCGGCCTCGCGGGGGGGTCGGGCCCGGGGAGCTGTTTTTT. Translated, it gives CARRRPRGGVGPGELFF.

The chain carries TRBV5-1 and TRBJ1-3; D is perhaps TRBD1 (6 bases). The CDR3 contains 14 residues. V dropped 0 bases and J dropped 7 bases, with 11 bases sitting between them. The germline V gene has CDR1 SGHRS and CDR2 YFSETQ. The CDR3 DNA follows: TGCGCCAGCAGCTTGGAAAGGGGGTCCAACACCATATATTTT. This encodes CASSLERGSNTIYF. The full variable domain, its missing parts supplied by reference TRBV5-1 and TRBJ1-3, is KAGVTQTPRYLIKTRGQQVTLSCSPISGHRSVSWYQQTPGQGLQFLFEYFSETQRNKGNFPGRFSGRQFSNSRSEMNVSTLELGDSALYLCASSLERGSNTIYFGEGSWLTVV.

This chain connects TRBV5-1 to TRBJ2-1; a possible D gene is TRBD1 (5 bases). V was trimmed by 4 bases and J by 3 bases, leaving 14 bases between them. The CDR3 sequence is 15 residues long. Germline V gene data show CDR1 as SGHRS and CDR2 as YFSETQ. The CDR3 DNA follows: TGCGCCAGCAGCGCGGACAACCGAAACTACAATGAGCAGTTCTTC. This sequence encodes CASSADNRNYNEQFF. The variable domain in full, completed from reference TRBV5-1 and TRBJ2-1, reads KAGVTQTPRYLIKTRGQQVTLSCSPISGHRSVSWYQQTPGQGLQFLFEYFSETQRNKGNFPGRFSGRQFSNSRSEMNVSTLELGDSALYLCASSADNRNYNEQFFGPGTRLTVL.

The chain links TRBV29-1 to TRBJ2-1; a possible D gene is TRBD2 (5 bases). This CDR3 is 13 amino acids long. Trimming pared 2 bases from V and 5 bases from J, leaving 10 bases between. Germline V gene sequence: CDR1 SQVTM, CDR2 ANQGSEA. CDR3 region: CSVEPDSDNEQFF. The CDR3 region has the DNA TGCAGCGTTGAACCGGACTCTGACAATGAGCAGTTCTTC.

In nucleotides, the CDR3 is TGTGCCAGCAGCCCACCCCCGGGACAGGGCAAATACGAGCAGTACTTC. Translated, it gives CASSPPPGQGKYEQYF. The chain links TRBV5-4 to TRBJ2-7, with 9 bases that match TRBD1. Unmatched junction bases numbered 12, after V lost 4 bases and J lost 4 bases. The CDR3 is made up of 16 amino acids. Germline V gene sequence: CDR1 SGHNT, CDR2 YYREEE (reference sequence).

This chain connects TRBV19 to TRBJ2-4; D gene ambiguous. The V and J ends lost 9 bases and 3 bases respectively, with 12 bases between them. CDR3 size: 13 residues. Germline assignment: CDR1 LNHDA and CDR2 SQIVND (reference sequence). CDR3 amino acids: CARSQVLKNIQYF. CDR3 DNA: TGTGCCAGATCTCAGGTACTCAAAAACATTCAGTACTTC.

The V gene is TRBV11-2, the J gene TRBJ2-7; unclear D gene. This CDR3 has 12 amino acids. Germline V CDR1 and CDR2: SGHAT, FQNNGV. The V gene lost 3 bases and the J gene lost 5 bases, with 8 bases spanning the gap. CDR3 bases: TGTGCCAGCAGCTTCTCCAGGAACGAGCAGTACTTC. This sequence encodes CASSFSRNEQYF.

The table lists this clone with a count of one. The CDR3 region is CATSETGIQPQHF. CDR3 DNA sequence: TGTGCCACCAGTGAAACAGGGATCCAGCCCCAGCATTTT. This chain connects TRBV24-1 to TRBJ1-5, with D tentatively TRBD1 (6 bases). The ends were cut back, 4 bases at V and 7 bases at J, with 10 bases in the middle. The CDR3 runs 13 residues. From germline, CDR1 is KGHDR and CDR2 SFDVKD.

The V and J genes are TRBV5-5 and TRBJ1-5; 9 bases match TRBD1. V was clipped by 4 bases and J by 6 bases; unmatched bases: 8. The length of the CDR3 is 15 residues. Germline CDR1 is SGHKS and CDR2 is YYEKEE (reference sequence). The chain's CDR3 is CASSVGTGTGQPQHF. CDR3 nucleotide sequence: TGTGCCAGCAGCGTCGGGACAGGGACGGGTCAGCCCCAGCATTTT. The whole variable domain, remainder taken from reference TRBV5-5 and TRBJ1-5, is DAGVTQSPTHLIKTRGQQVTLRCSPISGHKSVSWYQQVLGQGPQFIFQYYEKEERGRGNFPDRFSARQFPNYSSELNVNALLLGDSALYLCASSVGTGTGQPQHFGDGTRLSIL.

The CDR3 DNA is TGTGCCAGCAGCCCAGGGACAGACTACAATGAGCAGTTCTTC. Its translation: CASSPGTDYNEQFF. This chain links TRBV7-3 with TRBJ2-1, with TRBD1 identical over 7 bases. Germline CDR1 SGHTA, CDR2 FQGTGA. This CDR3 is built from 14 residues. V was clipped by 5 bases and J by 3 bases; unmatched bases: 4.

The rearrangement uses TRBV30 and TRBJ1-1; 8 nucleotides line up with TRBD1. Trimming at V came to 8 bases and at J to 4 bases, leaving 15 bases not matched to a gene. The CDR3 covers 15 residues. The germline V gene has CDR1 GTSNPN and CDR2 SVGIG (reference sequence). The CDR3 nucleotides are TGTGCCGGGGGTCAGGGGGCGCCCCGGGTCACTGAAGCTTTCTTT. This gives the protein CAGGQGAPRVTEAFF.

The rearrangement joins TRBV27 to TRBJ1-5; unclear D gene. Trimming took off 6 bases at V and 2 bases at J, with 11 bases between the two ends. The length of the CDR3 is 14 residues. Germline CDR1 MNHEY, CDR2 SMNVEV (reference sequence). As DNA, the CDR3 is TGTGCCAGCAGCCCCAGGCTCCGCAATCAGCCCCAGCATTTT. Translation gives CASSPRLRNQPQHF.

The CDR3 nucleotides read TGCGCCAGCAGCCTGATTTGGGGGACAGAAAATGGGCTGTTTTTT. Protein product: CASSLIWGTENGLFF. The rearrangement joins TRBV5-1 to TRBJ2-2, with 7 bases fitting TRBD1. Germline V gives CDR1 SGHRS, CDR2 YFSETQ. Trimming cost V 4 bases and J 13 bases; bases outside gene matches: 16. The CDR3 is made up of 15 amino acids.

This clone came up once. The rearrangement links TRBV10-3 to TRBJ2-2, with 7 bases matching TRBD1. The CDR3 length is 13 residues. J lost 7 bases, V lost 6 bases, and 5 bases had no gene match. Germline lookup yields CDR1 ENHRY and CDR2 SYGVKD. CDR3 sequence: CAISLQGLGELFF. CDR3 DNA: TGTGCCATCAGCCTACAGGGGCTCGGGGAGCTGTTTTTT.

This chain links TRBV7-9 with TRBJ1-5; D not resolved. The CDR3 is 17 residues long. The V end was cut by 0 bases, the J end by 0 bases, with 12 bases between. Per germline, CDR1 SEHNR and CDR2 FQNEAQ (reference sequence). CDR3 loop: CASSLAPQGGSNQPQHF. The CDR3 DNA follows: TGTGCCAGCAGCTTAGCTCCTCAAGGCGGTAGCAATCAGCCCCAGCATTTT.

V is TRBV3-1 (or the pseudogene TRBV3-2) and J is TRBJ1-2; no clear D gene. V was trimmed by 3 bases and J by 6 bases, leaving 8 bases between them. The V gene's germline CDR1 is LGHDT and CDR2 YNNKEL (reference sequence). This CDR3 has 12 residues. The CDR3 DNA reads as TGTGCCAGCAGCCACGATAAGCATGGCTACACCTTC. Protein sequence: CASSHDKHGYTF.

The chain uses TRBV27 and TRBJ1-2; TRBD1 agrees at 7 bases. With 1 base clipped from V and 4 bases from J, the junction kept 15 bases outside the gene matches. Germline V CDR1 and CDR2: MNHEY, SMNVEV (reference sequence). This CDR3 is built from 18 residues. CDR3 nucleotides: TGTGCCAGCAGTTTATATCAGGGGGAATCGAAAAACTTCTATGGCTACACCTTC. It encodes CASSLYQGESKNFYGYTF.

The chain links TRBV12-3 or TRBV12-4 to TRBJ1-2, with D uncertain. Trimming shortened V by 4 bases and J by 7 bases, and 10 bases separated the two germline ends. The CDR3 has 12 residues. The CDR3 coding sequence is TGTGCCAGCAGTTCCCTCGGGAGTGGCTACACCTTC. Translated: CASSSLGSGYTF.

The genes are TRBV5-1 and TRBJ2-1; D is perhaps TRBD2 (5 bases). The V gene's germline CDR1 is SGHRS and CDR2 YFSETQ. The CDR3 is 14 residues long. Trimming left V 0 bases short and J 6 bases short, with 10 bases between. CDR3: CASSLAIGSNEQFF. The DNA for the CDR3 is TGCGCCAGCAGCTTGGCCATAGGGAGCAATGAGCAGTTCTTC. Variable domain in full (rest from reference TRBV5-1 and TRBJ2-1): KAGVTQTPRYLIKTRGQQVTLSCSPISGHRSVSWYQQTPGQGLQFLFEYFSETQRNKGNFPGRFSGRQFSNSRSEMNVSTLELGDSALYLCASSLAIGSNEQFFGPGTRLTVL.